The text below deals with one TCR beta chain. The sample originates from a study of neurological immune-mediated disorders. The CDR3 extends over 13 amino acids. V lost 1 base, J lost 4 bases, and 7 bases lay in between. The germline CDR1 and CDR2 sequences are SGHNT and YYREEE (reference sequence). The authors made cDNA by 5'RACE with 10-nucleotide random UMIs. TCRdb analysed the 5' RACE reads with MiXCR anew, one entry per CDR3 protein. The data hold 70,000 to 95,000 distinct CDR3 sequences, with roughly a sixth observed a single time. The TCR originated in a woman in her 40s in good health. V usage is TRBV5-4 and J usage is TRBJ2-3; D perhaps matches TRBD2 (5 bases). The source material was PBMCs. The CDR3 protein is CASSLFGADTQYF. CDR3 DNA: TGTGCCAGCAGCTTGTTCGGGGCAGATACGCAGTATTTT.